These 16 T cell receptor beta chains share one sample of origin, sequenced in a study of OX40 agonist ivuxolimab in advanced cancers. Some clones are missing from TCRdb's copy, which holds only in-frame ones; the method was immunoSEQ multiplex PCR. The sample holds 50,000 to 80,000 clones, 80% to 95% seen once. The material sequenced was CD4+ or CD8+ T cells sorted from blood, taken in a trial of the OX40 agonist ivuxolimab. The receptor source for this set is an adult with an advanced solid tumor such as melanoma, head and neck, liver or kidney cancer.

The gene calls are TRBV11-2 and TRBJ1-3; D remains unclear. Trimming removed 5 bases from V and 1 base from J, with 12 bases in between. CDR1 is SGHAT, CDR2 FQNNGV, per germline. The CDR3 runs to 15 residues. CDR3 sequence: CASSQGSASGNTIYF. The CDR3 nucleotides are TGTGCCAGCAGCCAAGGATCCGCATCTGGAAACACCATATATTTT.

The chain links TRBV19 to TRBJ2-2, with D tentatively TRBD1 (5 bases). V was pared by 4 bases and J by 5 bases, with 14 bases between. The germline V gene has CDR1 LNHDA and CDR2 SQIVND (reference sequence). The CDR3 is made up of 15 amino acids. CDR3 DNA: TGTGCCAGTAGTAAGGGGAACGTGAGGACCGGGGAGCTGTTTTTT. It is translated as CASSKGNVRTGELFF.

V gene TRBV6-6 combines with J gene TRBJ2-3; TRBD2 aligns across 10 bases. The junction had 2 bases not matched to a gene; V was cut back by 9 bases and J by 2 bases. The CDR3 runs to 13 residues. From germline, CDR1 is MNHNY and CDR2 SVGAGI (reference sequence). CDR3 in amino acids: CASGTSDTDTQYF. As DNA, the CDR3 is TGTGCCAGTGGGACTAGCGACACAGATACGCAGTATTTT.

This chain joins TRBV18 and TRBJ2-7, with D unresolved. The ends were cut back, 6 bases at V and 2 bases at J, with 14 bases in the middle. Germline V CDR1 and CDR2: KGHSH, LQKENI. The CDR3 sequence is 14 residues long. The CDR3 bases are TGTGCCAGCTCCCGCGACCCGAGCCCCTACGAGCAGTACTTC. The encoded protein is CASSRDPSPYEQYF.

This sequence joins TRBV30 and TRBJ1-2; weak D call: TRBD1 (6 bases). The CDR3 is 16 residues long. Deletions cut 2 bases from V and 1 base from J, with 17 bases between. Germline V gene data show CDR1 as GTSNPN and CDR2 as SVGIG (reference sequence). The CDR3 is CAWSTSTGLINYGYTF. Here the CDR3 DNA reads TGTGCCTGGAGTACCTCGACAGGTCTCATTAACTATGGCTACACCTTC.

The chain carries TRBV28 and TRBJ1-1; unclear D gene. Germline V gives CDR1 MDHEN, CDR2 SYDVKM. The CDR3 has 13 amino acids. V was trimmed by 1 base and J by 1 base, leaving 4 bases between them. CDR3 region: CASSLFGNTEAFF. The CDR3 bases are TGTGCCAGCAGTTTATTCGGGAACACTGAAGCTTTCTTT.

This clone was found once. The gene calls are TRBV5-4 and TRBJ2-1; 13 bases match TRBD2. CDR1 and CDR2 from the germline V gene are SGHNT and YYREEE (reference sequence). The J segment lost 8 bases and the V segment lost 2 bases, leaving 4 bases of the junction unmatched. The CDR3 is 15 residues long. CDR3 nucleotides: TGTGCCAGCAGCTTACTAGCGGGAGGGCCTTATGAGCAGTTCTTC. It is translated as CASSLLAGGPYEQFF.

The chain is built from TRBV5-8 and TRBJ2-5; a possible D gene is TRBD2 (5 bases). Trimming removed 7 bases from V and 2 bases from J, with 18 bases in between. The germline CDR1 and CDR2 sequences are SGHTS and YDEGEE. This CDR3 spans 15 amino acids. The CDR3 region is CASAYQTGRQETQYF. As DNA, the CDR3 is TGTGCCAGCGCCTACCAGACGGGGAGACAAGAGACCCAGTACTTC.

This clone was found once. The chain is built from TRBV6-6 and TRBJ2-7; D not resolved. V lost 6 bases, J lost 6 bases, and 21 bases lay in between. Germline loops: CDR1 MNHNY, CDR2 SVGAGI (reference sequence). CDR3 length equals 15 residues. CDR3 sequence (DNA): TGTGCCAGCAGCCCTACATCCGTCTCTTTCGGCGAGCAGTACTTC. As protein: CASSPTSVSFGEQYF.

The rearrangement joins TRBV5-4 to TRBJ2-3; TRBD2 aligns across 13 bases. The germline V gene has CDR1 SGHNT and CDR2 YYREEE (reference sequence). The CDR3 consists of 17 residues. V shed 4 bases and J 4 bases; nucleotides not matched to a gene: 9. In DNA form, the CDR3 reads TGTGCCAGCAGCCTGGGACTAGCGGGAACAGGGGCAGATACGCAGTATTTT. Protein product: CASSLGLAGTGADTQYF.

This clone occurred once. The CDR3 DNA follows: TGTGCCAGCAGCCGGGTCGGAGGGTCGGGCAATCAGCCCCAGCATTTT. This gives the protein CASSRVGGSGNQPQHF. V is TRBV7-8 and J is TRBJ1-5; D not certain. The CDR3 has 16 amino acids. Germline assignment: CDR1 SGHVS and CDR2 FQNEAQ. V dropped 5 bases and J dropped 2 bases, with 16 bases sitting between them. The whole variable domain, remainder taken from reference TRBV7-8 and TRBJ1-5, is GAGVSQSPRYKVAKRGQDVALRCDPISGHVSLFWYQQALGQGPEFLTYFQNEAQLDKSGLPSDRFFAERPEGSVSTLKIQRTQQEDSAVYLCASSRVGGSGNQPQHFGDGTRLSIL.

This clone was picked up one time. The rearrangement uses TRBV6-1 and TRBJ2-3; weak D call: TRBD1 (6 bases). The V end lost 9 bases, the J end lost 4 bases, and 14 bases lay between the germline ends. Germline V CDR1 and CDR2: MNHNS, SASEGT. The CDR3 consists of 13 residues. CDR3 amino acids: CARAGVGADTQYF. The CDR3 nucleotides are TGTGCCAGAGCAGGGGTTGGGGCAGATACGCAGTATTTT.

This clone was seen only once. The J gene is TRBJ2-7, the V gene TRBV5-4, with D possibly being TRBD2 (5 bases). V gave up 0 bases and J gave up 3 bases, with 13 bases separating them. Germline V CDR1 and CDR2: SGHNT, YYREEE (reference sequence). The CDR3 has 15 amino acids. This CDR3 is CASSLGDGGFYEQYF. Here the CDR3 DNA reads TGTGCCAGCAGCTTGGGGGATGGAGGTTTCTACGAGCAGTACTTC. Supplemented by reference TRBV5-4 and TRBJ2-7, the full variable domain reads ETGVTQSPTHLIKTRGQQVTLRCSSQSGHNTVSWYQQALGQGPQFIFQYYREEENGRGNFPPRFSGLQFPNYSSELNVNALELDDSALYLCASSLGDGGFYEQYFGPGTRLTVT.

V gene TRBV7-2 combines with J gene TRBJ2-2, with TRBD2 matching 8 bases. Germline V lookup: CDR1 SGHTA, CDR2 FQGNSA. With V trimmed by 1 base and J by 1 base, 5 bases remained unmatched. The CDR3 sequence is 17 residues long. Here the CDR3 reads CASSLVGSGVNTGELFF. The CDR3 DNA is TGTGCCAGCAGCTTAGTTGGTAGCGGGGTGAACACCGGGGAGCTGTTTTTT.

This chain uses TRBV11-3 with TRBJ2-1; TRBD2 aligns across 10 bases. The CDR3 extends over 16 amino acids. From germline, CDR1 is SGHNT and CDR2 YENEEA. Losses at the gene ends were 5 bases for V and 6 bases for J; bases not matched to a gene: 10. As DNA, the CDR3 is TGTGCCAGCAGCCCACTTGCTAGCGGGAGACGCAATGAGCAGTTCTTC. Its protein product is CASSPLASGRRNEQFF.

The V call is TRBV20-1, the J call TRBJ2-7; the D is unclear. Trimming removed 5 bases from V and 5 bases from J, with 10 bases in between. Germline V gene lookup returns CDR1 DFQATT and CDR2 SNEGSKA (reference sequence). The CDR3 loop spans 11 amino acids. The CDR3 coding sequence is TGCAGTGCTGTTCCTCTAAACGAGCAGTACTTC. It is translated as CSAVPLNEQYF.